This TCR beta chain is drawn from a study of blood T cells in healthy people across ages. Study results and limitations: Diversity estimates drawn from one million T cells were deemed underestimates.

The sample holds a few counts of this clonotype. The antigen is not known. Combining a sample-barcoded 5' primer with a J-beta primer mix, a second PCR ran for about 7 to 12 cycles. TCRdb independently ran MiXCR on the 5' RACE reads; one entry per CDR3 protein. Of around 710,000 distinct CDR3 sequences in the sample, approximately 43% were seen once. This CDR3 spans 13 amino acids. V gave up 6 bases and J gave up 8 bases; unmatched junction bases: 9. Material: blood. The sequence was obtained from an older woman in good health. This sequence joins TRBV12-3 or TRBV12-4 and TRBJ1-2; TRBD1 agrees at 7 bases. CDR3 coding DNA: TGTGCCAGCAGCACCACAGGGGCTCACGGCTACACCTTC. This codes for CASSTTGAHGYTF.